This TCR beta chain was recovered during a study of CD8+ T cells in alopecia areata. Sorting from PBMCs produced CD4+ and CD8+ T cells. V was shortened by 0 bases and J by 6 bases, with 14 bases between the two germline ends. The CDR3 is 14 amino acids. Germline CDR1 SQVTM, CDR2 ANQGSEA. This clone was observed a handful of times. Extracted from the samples, RNA was reverse transcribed into cDNA to serve as the sequencing template. TCRdb keeps only in-frame clones here, not all; method: immunoSEQ multiplex PCR. The table shows 200,000 to 250,000 clones, with roughly 57% occurring only once. The rearrangement links TRBV29-1 to TRBJ1-2; a possible D gene is TRBD1 (5 bases). The sequence was obtained from a human donor with alopecia areata. The source was CD4+ T cells sorted from blood, collected at week 0. CDR3 nucleotide sequence: TGCAGCGTTGAAGAACGGGGCGTCAGAGATGGCTACACCTTC. It yields the protein CSVEERGVRDGYTF.